This T cell receptor (beta chain) came from a study of T cell responses to AZD1222 COVID-19 vaccine. About the study: Both about-4-week and about-12-week second-dose recipients were combined.

Germline V gene lookup returns CDR1 MDHEN and CDR2 SYDVKM. CDR3 length: 14 residues. V was cut by 1 base and J by 8 bases, with 11 bases left in between. Findings and caveats of the study: Unmutated variant regions are reportedly targeted by nearly half of spike-specific TCRs. Among the donors, most were white British and more were female, and clonal diversity was possibly underestimated. Spike was spanned by vaccine-associated CD4 TCRs, which were dominant at 160-218 and 743-854.

This table comes from immunoSEQ multiplex PCR, and its TCRdb copy is limited to in-frame clones, with some not included. The sample lists about 140,000 clones, more than 80% occurring once. About this clone: Its antigen is not known.

V gene TRBV28 combines with J gene TRBJ1-4; D gene unclear. Here the sequenced sample was peripheral blood, taken on day 0 of AZD1222 vaccination. This clonotype originated in an adult in good health. This CDR3 is CASSLSDPSEKLFF. The CDR3 DNA reads TGTGCCAGCAGTTTATCGGACCCAAGCGAAAAACTGTTTTTT.